These 23 T cell receptor beta chains originate from one sample sequenced in a study of blood T cells in healthy people across ages. Through a sample-barcoded 5' primer and a J-beta primer mix, a second PCR was run for roughly 7 to 12 cycles. TCRdb itself ran the 5' RACE reads through MiXCR, one entry per CDR3 protein. In the table there are over 600,000 distinct CDR3 sequences, around 21% of which are singletons. The sequenced sample was blood. These receptors were collected from a man in his 70s in good health.

Details on this clonotype: At one end the junction does not follow the germline gene, possibly because of a read error. The chain couples TRBV7-9 to TRBJ2-1; D tentatively fits TRBD1 or TRBD2 (5 bases each). The germline V gene encodes CDR1 SEHNR and CDR2 FQNEAQ (reference sequence). This CDR3 spans 16 amino acids. In nucleotides, the CDR3 is TGTGCCAGCAGCTTAACGGGGCGTAGGGTACTGAATGAACAGTTCTTC. Translated, it gives CASSLTGRRVLNEQFF.

The chain couples TRBV29-1 to TRBJ2-1; maybe TRBD2 (6 bases). Germline CDR1 reads SQVTM; CDR2 reads ANQGSEA. This CDR3 comprises 14 residues. V lost 7 bases, J lost 4 bases, and 17 bases lay in between. CDR3 coding DNA: TGCAGCGCCGGACGGTCCGGGGGATACAATGAGCAGTTCTTC. It translates to CSAGRSGGYNEQFF.

The chain employs TRBV3-1 and TRBJ2-5, with TRBD1 matching 10 bases. Germline V lookup: CDR1 LGHDT, CDR2 YNNKEL (reference sequence). The V and J ends lost 0 bases and 6 bases, in that order; junction bases with no gene match: 13. The length of the CDR3 is 18 residues. DNA for the CDR3: TGTGCCAGCAGCCAAGACCCCCATCGACAGGGGGCCGGGAAGACCCAGTACTTC. Translation gives CASSQDPHRQGAGKTQYF.

About this clonotype itself: It may be a read error: a sequence one base away is much more abundant. The V call is TRBV10-3, the J call TRBJ2-7, with 11 bases identical to TRBD2. In germline, CDR1 is ENHRY, CDR2 SYGVKD. The length of the CDR3 is 16 residues. CDR3: CAISDKLAGDSYERYF. CDR3 DNA sequence: TGTGCCATCAGTGACAAACTAGCGGGAGACTCCTACGAGCGGTACTTC.

This clonotype was counted once. V is TRBV5-1 and J is TRBJ1-6; TRBD1 matches 12 bases. Germline values: CDR1 SGHRS, CDR2 YFSETQ. The V and J ends lost 4 bases and 13 bases, in that order; junction bases with no gene match: 9. The length of the CDR3 is 15 residues. CDR3 loop: CASSQSGTGGFPLHF. CDR3 sequence (DNA): TGCGCCAGCAGCCAATCCGGGACAGGGGGCTTCCCCCTCCACTTT.

The chain recombines TRBV9 with TRBJ1-4; D gene ambiguous. This CDR3 spans 12 amino acids. Trimming removed 4 bases from V and 7 bases from J, with 8 bases in between. Germline V CDR1 and CDR2: SGDLS, YYNGEE. This CDR3 is CASSSDLEKLFF. The CDR3 DNA sequence: TGTGCCAGCAGCTCGGACCTTGAAAAACTGTTTTTT.

J is TRBJ2-5 and V is TRBV20-1; 9 bases are shared with TRBD2. The germline CDR1 and CDR2 sequences are DFQATT and SNEGSKA (reference sequence). This CDR3 is built from 15 residues. J lost 5 bases, V lost 3 bases, and 10 bases had no gene match. The CDR3 coding sequence is TGCAGTGCTAGCCTAGGGGCTAGCGGGATGGAGACCCAGTACTTC. Its protein product is CSASLGASGMETQYF.

This clonotype has only a few counts. The rearrangement uses TRBV6-2 or TRBV6-3 and TRBJ2-1; 10 bases are shared with TRBD2. Germline CDR1 and CDR2: MNHEY and SVGEGT. Unmatched junction bases numbered 4, after V lost 0 bases and J lost 5 bases. The CDR3 extends over 16 amino acids. CDR3 protein: CASSYSPSGSDNEQFF. Here the CDR3 DNA reads TGTGCCAGCAGTTACTCGCCTAGCGGGAGCGACAATGAGCAGTTCTTC.

The gene calls are TRBV9 and TRBJ2-1; a weak D match, TRBD2 (5 bases). V lost 0 bases and J lost 3, with 19 bases in between. Germline values: CDR1 SGDLS, CDR2 YYNGEE. This CDR3 contains 18 residues. The CDR3 is CASSVDSPTRIFYNEQFF. CDR3 coding DNA: TGTGCCAGCAGCGTAGATTCCCCTACTAGAATATTCTACAATGAGCAGTTCTTC.

The chain employs TRBV27 and TRBJ1-1; unclear D gene. Trimming removed 3 bases from V and 4 bases from J, with 18 bases in between. CDR3 length equals 16 residues. Germline V CDR1 and CDR2: MNHEY, SMNVEV (reference sequence). Here the CDR3 reads CASSFHSGSRGTEAFF. The DNA of the CDR3 is TGTGCCAGCAGTTTTCATTCGGGATCTCGGGGCACTGAAGCTTTCTTT.

The chain employs TRBV7-8 and TRBJ2-1; the match to TRBD1 covers 12 bases. The CDR3 sequence is 17 residues long. V shed 5 bases, J shed 2 bases, and the junction held 7 bases outside the gene matches. Germline assignment: CDR1 SGHVS and CDR2 FQNEAQ. The CDR3 protein is CASSRDRGQKAYNEQFF. In DNA, the CDR3 is TGTGCCAGCAGCCGGGACAGGGGGCAAAAGGCCTACAATGAGCAGTTCTTC.

The chain recombines TRBV27 with TRBJ2-5; TRBD2 aligns across 13 bases. The DNA end is more similar to TRBJ2-1, so the J call may be wrong. The CDR3 covers 15 residues. Germline V gene sequence: CDR1 MNHEY, CDR2 SMNVEV (reference sequence). CDR3 region: CASSSGTSGKNEQFF. CDR3 bases: TGTGCCAGCTCCTCCGGGACTAGCGGGAAGAATGAGCAGTTCTTC.

The genes are TRBV7-8 and TRBJ2-5; D is ambiguous. V was clipped by 5 bases and J by 4 bases, with 11 bases between them. Germline loops: CDR1 SGHVS, CDR2 FQNEAQ. There are 13 residues in the CDR3. CDR3 in DNA: TGTGCCAGCAGCCAAGCTTCGAGAGAGACCCAGTACTTC. Amino acids: CASSQASRETQYF.

V and J are TRBV30 and TRBJ1-5; the D is unclear. This CDR3 contains 12 residues. V was shortened by 1 base and J by 6 bases, with 7 bases between the two germline ends. Germline lookup yields CDR1 GTSNPN and CDR2 SVGIG (reference sequence). This chain's CDR3 is CAWSEGFQPQHF. In DNA form, the CDR3 reads TGTGCCTGGAGTGAAGGGTTTCAGCCCCAGCATTTT.

This clonotype came up a few times. The V and J genes are TRBV20-1 and TRBJ2-3; 10 bases are shared with TRBD2. V shed 0 bases, J shed 7 bases, and the junction held 7 bases outside the gene matches. The CDR3 runs 15 residues. Germline CDR1 and CDR2: DFQATT and SNEGSKA (reference sequence). CDR3 DNA sequence: TGCAGTGCTAGAGAATCGGCTAGCGGGAGTTATACGCAGTATTTT. Protein sequence: CSARESASGSYTQYF.

Comment on this clonotype: A read error may produce the germline difference seen at one junction end. The rearrangement joins TRBV7-7 to TRBJ2-1, with 8 nucleotides matching TRBD2. The J call is uncertain, as TRBJ2-7 better fits the DNA end. The CDR3 sequence is 15 residues long. Germline CDR1 is SSHAT and CDR2 is FNYEAQ (reference sequence). This CDR3 is CASSFIPGLAYEQYF. The CDR3 DNA reads as TGTGCTAGCAGCTTTATCCCGGGACTAGCCTACGAGCAGTACTTC.

V gene TRBV6-2 or TRBV6-3 combines with J gene TRBJ2-1; the match to TRBD2 covers 7 bases. Germline CDR1 and CDR2: MNHEY and SVGEGT. The CDR3 sequence is 14 residues long. V lost 6 bases to trimming and J lost 6 bases; unmatched junction nucleotides: 8. The CDR3 DNA is TGTGCCAGCAGATCAGGACTAGTCGGCAATGAGCAGTTCTTC. Its translation is CASRSGLVGNEQFF.

This clonotype has only a few counts. V usage is TRBV29-1 and J usage is TRBJ2-3; 8 bases match TRBD1. J gave up 2 bases and V 8 bases, and 3 bases lay outside the gene matches. Germline CDR1 SQVTM, CDR2 ANQGSEA. The CDR3 spans 12 residues. CDR3 sequence (DNA): TGCAGCTCGGACAGGGCCACAGATACGCAGTATTTT. Translating it yields CSSDRATDTQYF.

In this sample, this clonotype turned up once. The chain links TRBV20-1 to TRBJ2-3, with 7 bases fitting TRBD1. With V trimmed by 1 base and J by 2 bases, 9 bases remained unmatched. Germline values: CDR1 DFQATT, CDR2 SNEGSKA (reference sequence). The CDR3 loop spans 16 amino acids. CDR3 in amino acids: CSARGPGQGVTDTQYF. Here the CDR3 DNA reads TGCAGTGCTAGAGGTCCGGGTCAGGGGGTCACAGATACGCAGTATTTT.

This clonotype was recorded many times. The chain joins TRBV5-1 to TRBJ1-1; D is unclear. Germline CDR1 is SGHRS and CDR2 is YFSETQ. The CDR3 totals 12 residues. V lost 2 bases and J lost 5, with 7 bases in between. DNA for the CDR3: TGCGCCAGCAGCTTACGGGGTACTGAAGCTTTCTTT. Protein product: CASSLRGTEAFF.

The CDR3 here is CASESGWNTEAFF. CDR3 DNA: TGTGCCAGCGAATCGGGTTGGAACACTGAAGCTTTCTTT. V and J are TRBV2 and TRBJ1-1, with unresolved D. The V end was cut by 8 bases, the J end by 1 base, with 11 bases between. The CDR3 contains 13 residues. Per germline, CDR1 SNHLY and CDR2 FYNNEI. The whole variable domain, remainder taken from reference TRBV2 and TRBJ1-1, is EPEVTQTPSHQVTQMGQEVILRCVPISNHLYFYWYRQILGQKVEFLVSFYNNEISEKSEIFDDQFSVERPDGSNFTLKIRSTKLEDSAMYFCASESGWNTEAFFGQGTRLTVV.

This clonotype was seen repeatedly, ten times or more. The chain links TRBV6-6 to TRBJ1-4; D may be TRBD1 (6 bases). Germline CDR1 reads MNHNY; CDR2 reads SVGAGI (reference sequence). Trimming shortened V by 0 bases and J by 8 bases, and 10 bases separated the two germline ends. The CDR3 covers 14 residues. The CDR3 reads CASSYSGQREKLFF. CDR3 coding DNA: TGTGCCAGCAGTTACTCGGGACAACGAGAAAAACTGTTTTTT.

This sequence joins TRBV21-1 and TRBJ2-7; the DNA was not used to check the table's D call, TRBD2. TRBV21-1 is reported as a pseudogene. The CDR3 is 16 residues long. CDR3: CASSKGASGSSYEQYF. The CDR3 DNA sequence: TGTGCCAGCAGCAAAGGGGCTAGCGGGAGCTCCTACGAGCAGTACTTC.